The following is a TCR beta chain sequence with its context. Germline values: CDR1 SGHNT, CDR2 YYREEE (reference sequence). The CDR3 has 15 amino acids. T cells were not sorted, and total RNA was isolated straight from whole blood. Reprocessing the 5' RACE reads, TCRdb reports a single entry for every CDR3 protein and omits DNA. The sample totals a few hundred thousand distinct CDR3 sequences. These data come from a study of monozygotic twins with inflammatory bowel disease. The receptor's source is a human donor with ulcerative colitis or Crohn's disease, or a healthy co-twin of an affected twin (not recorded which). This chain links TRBV5-4 with TRBJ2-7; TCRdb's D call of TRBD1 is untestable without DNA. Sequencing was done on a sample of blood. CDR3 loop: CASSSGRDRTYEQYF.